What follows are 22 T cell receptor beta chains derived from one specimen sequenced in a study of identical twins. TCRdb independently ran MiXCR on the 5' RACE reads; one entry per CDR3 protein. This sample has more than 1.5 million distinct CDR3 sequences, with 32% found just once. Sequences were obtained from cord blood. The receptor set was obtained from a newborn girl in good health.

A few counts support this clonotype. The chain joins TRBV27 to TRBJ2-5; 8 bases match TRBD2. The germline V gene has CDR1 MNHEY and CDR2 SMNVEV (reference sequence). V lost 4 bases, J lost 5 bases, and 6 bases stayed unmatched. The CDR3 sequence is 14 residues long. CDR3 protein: CASSSSGGRETQYF. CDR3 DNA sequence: TGTGCCAGCAGTTCGAGCGGGGGAAGGGAGACCCAGTACTTC.

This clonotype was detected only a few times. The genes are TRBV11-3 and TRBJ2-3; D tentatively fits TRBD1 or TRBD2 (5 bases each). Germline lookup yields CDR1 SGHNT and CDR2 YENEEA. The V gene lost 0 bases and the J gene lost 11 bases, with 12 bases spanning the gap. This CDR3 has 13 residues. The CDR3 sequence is CASSLDRSGRQYF. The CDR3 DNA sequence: TGTGCCAGCAGCTTAGATCGCTCAGGGAGGCAGTATTTT.

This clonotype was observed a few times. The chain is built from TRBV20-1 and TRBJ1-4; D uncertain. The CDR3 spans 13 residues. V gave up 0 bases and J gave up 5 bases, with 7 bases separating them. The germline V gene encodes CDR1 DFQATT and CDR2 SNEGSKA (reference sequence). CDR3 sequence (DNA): TGCAGTGCTAGAGATACAGAAAATGAAAAACTGTTTTTT. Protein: CSARDTENEKLFF.

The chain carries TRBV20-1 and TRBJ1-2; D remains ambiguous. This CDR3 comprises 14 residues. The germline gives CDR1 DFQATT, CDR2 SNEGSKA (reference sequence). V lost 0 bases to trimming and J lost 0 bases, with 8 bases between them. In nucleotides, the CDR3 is TGCAGTGCTAGAGACAGACCTTCTAACTATGGCTACACCTTC. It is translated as CSARDRPSNYGYTF.

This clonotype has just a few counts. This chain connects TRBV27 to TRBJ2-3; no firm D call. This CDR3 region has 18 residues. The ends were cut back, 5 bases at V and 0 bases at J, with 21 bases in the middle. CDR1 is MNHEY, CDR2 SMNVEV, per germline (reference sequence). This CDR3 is CASSGGFRDLTSTDTQYF. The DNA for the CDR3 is TGTGCCAGCAGTGGCGGCTTCAGAGACTTGACTAGCACAGATACGCAGTATTTT.

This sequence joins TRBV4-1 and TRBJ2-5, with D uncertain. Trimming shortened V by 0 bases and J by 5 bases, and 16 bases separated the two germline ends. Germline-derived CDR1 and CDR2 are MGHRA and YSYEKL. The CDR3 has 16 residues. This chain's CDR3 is CASSQDPKPARETQYF. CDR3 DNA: TGCGCCAGCAGCCAAGATCCGAAGCCGGCTAGGGAGACCCAGTACTTC.

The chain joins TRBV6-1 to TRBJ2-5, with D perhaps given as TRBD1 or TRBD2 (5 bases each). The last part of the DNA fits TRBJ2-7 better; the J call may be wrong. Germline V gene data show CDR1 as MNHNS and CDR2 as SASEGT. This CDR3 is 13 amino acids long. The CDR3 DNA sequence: TGTGCCAGCCCGGGACCAGCTAGCCACGAGCAGTACTTC. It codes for CASPGPASHEQYF.

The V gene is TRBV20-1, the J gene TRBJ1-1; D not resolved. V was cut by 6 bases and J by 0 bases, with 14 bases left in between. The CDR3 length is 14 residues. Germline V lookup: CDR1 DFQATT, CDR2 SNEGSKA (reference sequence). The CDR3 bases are TGCAGTGCCGCCTCGGGGTACATGAACACTGAAGCTTTCTTT. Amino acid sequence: CSAASGYMNTEAFF.

DNA of the CDR3: TGCGCCAGCAGCGGACTAGCGGACCCCTACAATGAGCAGTTCTTC. Translating it yields CASSGLADPYNEQFF. The J gene is TRBJ2-1, the V gene TRBV5-1, with 10 bases fitting TRBD2. The CDR3 runs to 15 residues. With 4 bases clipped from V and 2 bases from J, the junction kept 3 bases outside the gene matches. Looked up from germline, CDR1 is SGHRS and CDR2 is YFSETQ.

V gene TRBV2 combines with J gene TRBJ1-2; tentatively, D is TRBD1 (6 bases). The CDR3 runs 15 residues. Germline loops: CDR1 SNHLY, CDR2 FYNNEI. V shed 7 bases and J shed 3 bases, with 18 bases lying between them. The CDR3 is CASTYRRGGYYGYTF. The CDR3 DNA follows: TGTGCCAGCACCTACAGAAGGGGGGGATACTATGGCTACACCTTC.

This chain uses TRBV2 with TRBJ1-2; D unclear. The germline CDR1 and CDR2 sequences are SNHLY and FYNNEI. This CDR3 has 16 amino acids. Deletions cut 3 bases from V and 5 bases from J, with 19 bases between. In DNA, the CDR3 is TGTGCCAGCAGTGATCAGTCGGTCCGTCCGGGGTATGGCTACACCTTC. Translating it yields CASSDQSVRPGYGYTF.

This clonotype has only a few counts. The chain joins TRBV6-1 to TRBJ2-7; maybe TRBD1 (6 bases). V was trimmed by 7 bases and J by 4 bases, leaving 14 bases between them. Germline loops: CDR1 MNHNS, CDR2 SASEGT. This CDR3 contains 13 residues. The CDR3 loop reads CASNTGTFYEQYF. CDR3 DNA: TGTGCCAGCAACACCGGGACATTTTACGAGCAGTACTTC.

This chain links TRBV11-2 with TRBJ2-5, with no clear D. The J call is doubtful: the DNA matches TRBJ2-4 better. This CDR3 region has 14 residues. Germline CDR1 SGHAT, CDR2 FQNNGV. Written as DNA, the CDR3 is TGTGCCAGCAGCTTGTGGCAGAACAAAAACATTCAGTACTTC. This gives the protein CASSLWQNKNIQYF.

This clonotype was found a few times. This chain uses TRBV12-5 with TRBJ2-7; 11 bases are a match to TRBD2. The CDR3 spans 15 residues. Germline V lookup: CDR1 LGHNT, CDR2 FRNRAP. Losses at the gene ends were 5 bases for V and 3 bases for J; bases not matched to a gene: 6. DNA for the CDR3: TGTGCTAGTGGTCGGGGGACTAGCGGATTCTACGAGCAGTACTTC. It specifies CASGRGTSGFYEQYF.

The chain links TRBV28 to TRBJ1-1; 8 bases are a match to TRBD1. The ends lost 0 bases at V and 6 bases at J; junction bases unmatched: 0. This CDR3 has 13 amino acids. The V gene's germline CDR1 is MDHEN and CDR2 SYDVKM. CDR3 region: CASSLWTGAEAFF. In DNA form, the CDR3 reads TGTGCCAGCAGTTTATGGACAGGGGCTGAAGCTTTCTTT.

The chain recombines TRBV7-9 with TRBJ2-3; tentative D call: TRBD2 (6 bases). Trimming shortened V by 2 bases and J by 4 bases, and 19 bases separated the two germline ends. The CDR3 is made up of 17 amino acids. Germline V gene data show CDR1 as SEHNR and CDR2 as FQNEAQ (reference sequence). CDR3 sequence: CASSLFRGGLLSDTQYF. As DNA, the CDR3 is TGTGCCAGCAGCTTATTCCGGGGTGGACTATTATCAGATACGCAGTATTTT.

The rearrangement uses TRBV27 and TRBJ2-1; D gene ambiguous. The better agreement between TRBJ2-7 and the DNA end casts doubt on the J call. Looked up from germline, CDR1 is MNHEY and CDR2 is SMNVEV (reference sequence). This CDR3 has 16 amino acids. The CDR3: CASSPLERPSYNEQYF. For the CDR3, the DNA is TGTGCCAGCAGTCCCCTGGAGCGCCCCTCCTACAATGAGCAGTACTTC.

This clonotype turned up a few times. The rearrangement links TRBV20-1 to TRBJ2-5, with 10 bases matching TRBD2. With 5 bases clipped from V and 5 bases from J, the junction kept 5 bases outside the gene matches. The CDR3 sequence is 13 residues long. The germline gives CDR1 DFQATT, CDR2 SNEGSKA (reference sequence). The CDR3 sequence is CSAPTSGWETQYF. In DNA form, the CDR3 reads TGCAGTGCTCCGACTAGCGGGTGGGAGACCCAGTACTTC.

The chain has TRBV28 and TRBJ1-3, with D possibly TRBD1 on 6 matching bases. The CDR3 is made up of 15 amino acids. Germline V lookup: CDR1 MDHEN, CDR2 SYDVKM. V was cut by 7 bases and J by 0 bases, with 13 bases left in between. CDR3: CASIGGGSSGNTIYF. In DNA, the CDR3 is TGTGCCAGCATCGGGGGGGGCAGCTCTGGAAACACCATATATTTT.

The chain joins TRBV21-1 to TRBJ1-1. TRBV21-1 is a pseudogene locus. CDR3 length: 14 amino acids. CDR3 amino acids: CASSKVAGNTEAFF. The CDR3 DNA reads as TGTGCCAGCAGCAAAGTTGCCGGAAACACTGAAGCTTTCTTT.

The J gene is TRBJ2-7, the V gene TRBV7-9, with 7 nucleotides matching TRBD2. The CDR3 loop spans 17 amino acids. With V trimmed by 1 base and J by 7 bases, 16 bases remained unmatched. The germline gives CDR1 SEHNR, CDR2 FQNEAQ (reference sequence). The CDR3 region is CASSLGLTSTLDNEQYF. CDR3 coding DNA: TGTGCCAGCAGCTTAGGCCTGACTAGCACCCTGGACAATGAGCAGTACTTC.

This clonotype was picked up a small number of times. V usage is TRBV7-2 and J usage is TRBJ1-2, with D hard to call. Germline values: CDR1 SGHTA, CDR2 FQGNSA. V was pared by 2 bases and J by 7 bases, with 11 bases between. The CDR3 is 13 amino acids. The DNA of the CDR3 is TGTGCCAGCAGCTTATCCCGGGTTCGTGGCTACACCTTC. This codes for CASSLSRVRGYTF. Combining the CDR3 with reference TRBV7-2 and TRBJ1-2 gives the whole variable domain GAGVSQSPSNKVTEKGKDVELRCDPISGHTALYWYRQSLGQGLEFLIYFQGNSAPDKSGLPSDRFSAERTGGSVSTLTIQRTQQEDSAVYLCASSLSRVRGYTFGSGTRLTVV.